This TCR beta chain was documented in a study of T cells in localized non-small cell lung cancer. With 6 bases removed from V and 0 bases from J, the gap between germline ends came to 8 bases. This CDR3 contains 13 residues. Germline loops: CDR1 SGDLS, CDR2 YYNGEE. Some clones are missing from TCRdb's copy, which holds only in-frame ones; the method was immunoSEQ multiplex PCR. The table has about 6,300 clones, about 15% seen once; the top ten hold 4% to 6%. This chain joins TRBV9 and TRBJ2-3; D ambiguous. The clonotype originates from a male donor aged 60 or over with stage II squamous cell lung carcinoma. Material: normal lung tissue next to the tumor, obtained before any cancer treatment. CDR3 DNA: TGTGCCAGCAACCTTGGTAGCACAGATACGCAGTATTTT. It codes for CASNLGSTDTQYF.